The subject of this entry is one TCR beta chain. CDR1 and CDR2 (germline): KGHDR, SFDVKD. Trimming removed 9 bases from V and 0 bases from J; junction bases left unmatched: 5. This CDR3 spans 14 amino acids. Original data processing: Amplification from reference gene primers served as the basis for estimated nucleated cell counts. The repertoire was sequenced with immunoSEQ multiplex PCR; TCRdb's copy has only in-frame clones and lacks some. V and J calls and clone size come straight from that table; D and trimming were deduced from the DNA. The data contain 55,000 to 95,000 clones, around 81% of them singletons. The data stem from a study of blood T cell repertoires in COVID-19. Study summary: Sample material is recorded as cDNA or gDNA derived from T cells, B-cell-depleted T cells, or PBMCs.

The sequencing input was peripheral blood. The clonotype originates from a woman between 70 and 85 years old with acute or convalescent COVID-19. The chain is built from TRBV24-1 and TRBJ2-7, with 9 bases matching TRBD1. In nucleotides, the CDR3 is TGTGCCACCCAGGGACAGGGCCTCTCCTACGAGCAGTACTTC. Its protein is CATQGQGLSYEQYF.